A single sample gave rise to the 21 T cell receptor beta chains below, sequenced in a study of metastatic and nonmetastatic thyroid tumors. No patient received treatment before thyroid surgery. MiXCR re-clonotyped the PCR reads for TCRdb. This table holds roughly 36,000 clones, less than 14% found once. The specimen was blood. The source of these receptors is a female donor with papillary thyroid cancer or a benign thyroid nodule (not recorded which). Some clones in this sample may be carry-over from other donors' samples.

This clone was observed a handful of times. This sequence may be a read error, since a much larger clone differs from it by one base. This sample also contains other DNA sequences that code for the same CDR3. This chain joins TRBV4-1 and TRBJ2-3; TRBD2 matches 8 bases. Per germline, CDR1 MGHRA and CDR2 YSYEKL. Trimming cost V 8 bases and J 6 bases; bases outside gene matches: 10. This CDR3 has 14 amino acids. The CDR3 DNA sequence: TGCGCCAGCGGGGACGGGAGGGCCGGTGATACGCAGTATTTT. Translated: CASGDGRAGDTQYF.

At least ten counts were recorded for this clone. V is TRBV7-2 and J is TRBJ1-6, with 7 nucleotides matching TRBD1. CDR3 length: 18 amino acids. After removal of 5 bases from V and 0 bases from J, the junction contained 10 bases not matched to a gene. Germline CDR1 is SGHTA and CDR2 is FQGNSA. This chain's CDR3 is CASSPRQGLFSYNSPLHF. CDR3 sequence (DNA): TGTGCCAGCAGCCCGCGACAGGGTCTCTTCTCCTATAATTCACCCCTCCACTTT.

This clone appeared many times. The chain employs TRBV11-2 and TRBJ1-1; the D is unclear. Trimming pared 4 bases from V and 5 bases from J, leaving 5 bases between. The CDR3 length is 11 residues. Germline-derived CDR1 and CDR2 are SGHAT and FQNNGV. CDR3 loop: CASSSYTEAFF. CDR3 coding DNA: TGTGCCAGCAGCTCTTATACTGAAGCTTTCTTT.

This clone was seen many times. This chain links TRBV12-3 or TRBV12-4 with TRBJ2-1, with 8 bases lining up with TRBD2. With V trimmed by 7 bases and J by 0 bases, 5 bases remained unmatched. This CDR3 region has 15 residues. Here the CDR3 DNA reads TGTGCCAGCACGGCAGCGGGAGACTCCTACAATGAGCAGTTCTTC. Protein: CASTAAGDSYNEQFF.

In its sample, this clone was seen many times. The chain combines TRBV6-1 with TRBJ1-1; 10 positions agree with TRBD1. CDR1 and CDR2 (germline): MNHNS, SASEGT. V was clipped by 5 bases and J by 6 bases; unmatched bases: 6. The CDR3 totals 14 residues. The CDR3 DNA sequence: TGTGCCAGCAGTCGACAGGGGGCTAGGGCTGAAGCTTTCTTT. Amino acid sequence: CASSRQGARAEAFF.

This clone was observed a handful of times. The V call is TRBV7-9, the J call TRBJ2-5; 7 nucleotides agree with TRBD1. This CDR3 contains 14 residues. Germline lookup yields CDR1 SEHNR and CDR2 FQNEAQ (reference sequence). V gave up 7 bases and J gave up 0 bases; unmatched junction bases: 5. The CDR3 coding sequence is TGTGCCAGCAACCCGACAGGGTACCAAGAGACCCAGTACTTC. It translates to CASNPTGYQETQYF.

A word on this clone: This sequence may be a read error, since a much larger clone differs from it by one base. The chain recombines TRBV6-5 with TRBJ1-1; possible D gene TRBD1, 5 bases. There are 15 residues in the CDR3. The germline CDR1 and CDR2 sequences are MNHEY and SVGAGI. As DNA, the CDR3 is TGTGCCGGCAGTTACTCTTGGGAGGGGCACACTGAAGCTTTCTTT. This sequence encodes CAGSYSWEGHTEAFF.

This clone showed up just a few times. The chain carries TRBV6-1 and TRBJ1-2; TRBD1 agrees at 11 bases. Per the germline V gene, CDR1 is MNHNS and CDR2 is SASEGT. Losses at the gene ends were 6 bases for V and 5 bases for J; bases not matched to a gene: 5. The CDR3 runs 14 residues. For the CDR3, the DNA is TGTGCCAGCAGACGGACAGGGGGCAGGTATGGCTACACCTTC. It translates to CASRRTGGRYGYTF.

The sample holds many counts of this clone. V is TRBV5-6 and J is TRBJ2-3; TRBD1 matches 7 bases. Trimming removed 4 bases from V and 3 bases from J; junction bases left unmatched: 2. Germline lookup yields CDR1 SGHDT and CDR2 YYEEEE. This CDR3 has 13 amino acids. The CDR3 region has the DNA TGTGCCAGCAGCACAGGGGCTACAGATACGCAGTATTTT. This sequence encodes CASSTGATDTQYF.

This clone was recorded at least ten times. CDR3 sequence (DNA): TGTGCCAGCAGCTTAGAACGGTACACCGGGGAGCTGTTTTTT. This translates into CASSLERYTGELFF. This chain links TRBV11-2 with TRBJ2-2; D is undetermined. The length of the CDR3 is 14 residues. Trimming took off 0 bases at V and 3 bases at J, with 5 bases between the two ends. Germline V gene data show CDR1 as SGHAT and CDR2 as FQNNGV.

This clone occurred a few times. This may be a read error: a much more frequent sequence differs by one nucleotide. The same CDR3 can be traced to other DNA sequences in this sample. This chain links TRBV28 with TRBJ2-7; either TRBD1 or TRBD2 may supply D (5 bases each). The CDR3 extends over 14 amino acids. Germline values: CDR1 MDHEN, CDR2 SYDVKM. Written as DNA, the CDR3 is TGTGCCAGCAGTTTAGAGGGGTTCGGCTACGAACAGTACTTC. Translation gives CASSLEGFGYEQYF. Drawing the rest from reference TRBV28 and TRBJ2-7, the complete variable domain is DVKVTQSSRYLVKRTGEKVFLECVQDMDHENMFWYRQDPGLGLRLIYFSYDVKMKEKGDIPEGYSVSREKKERFSLILESASTNQTSMYLCASSLEGFGYEQYFGPGTRLTVT.

This clone showed up just a few times. This sequence joins TRBV20-1 and TRBJ1-2, with 7 nucleotides matching TRBD1. Germline V gene lookup returns CDR1 DFQATT and CDR2 SNEGSKA (reference sequence). This CDR3 has 16 residues. V was clipped by 6 bases and J by 1 base; unmatched bases: 14. CDR3 sequence: CSAPGQERTSNYGYTF. CDR3 nucleotide sequence: TGCAGTGCGCCCGGACAGGAGCGAACTAGTAACTATGGCTACACCTTC.

This clone has at least ten counts. The CDR3, as DNA: TGTGCCACCAGTGGCCAGGGTAAGGAGCAGTTCTTC. Protein: CATSGQGKEQFF. V usage is TRBV24-1 and J usage is TRBJ2-1; D is perhaps TRBD1 (5 bases). The V gene's germline CDR1 is KGHDR and CDR2 SFDVKD. The CDR3 contains 12 residues. Between the trimmed V and J ends, which lost 5 bases and 10 bases, there was a span of 11 bases.

This clone was counted a few times. The CDR3, as DNA: TGTGCCAGCAGTTTGGGCGGCCACAGGAGGGGCTATGGCTACACCTTC. This encodes CASSLGGHRRGYGYTF. This chain links TRBV12-3 or TRBV12-4 with TRBJ1-2; D might be TRBD1 (5 bases). V was cut by 3 bases and J by 4 bases, with 18 bases left in between. The CDR3 totals 16 residues.

The V and J genes are TRBV11-1 and TRBJ2-7; 9 bases are a match to TRBD1. After removal of 6 bases from V and 3 bases from J, the junction contained 9 bases not matched to a gene. Germline CDR1 SGHAT, CDR2 FQDESV (reference sequence). This CDR3 has 15 residues. The CDR3 loop reads CASRDPGQGYYEQYF. CDR3 coding DNA: TGTGCCAGCAGGGATCCGGGACAGGGCTACTACGAGCAGTACTTC.

At least ten counts were recorded for this clone. The chain has TRBV19 and TRBJ1-5; 9 nucleotides align to TRBD1. This CDR3 spans 17 amino acids. V was clipped by 4 bases and J by 2 bases; unmatched bases: 9. Germline V CDR1 and CDR2: LNHDA, SQIVND (reference sequence). The CDR3 is CASSTLTDRGGNQPQHF. Written as DNA, the CDR3 is TGTGCCAGTAGTACCCTGACGGACAGGGGCGGCAATCAGCCCCAGCATTTT.

This clone was picked up many times. The chain joins TRBV11-2 to TRBJ2-3; D not resolved. Germline V lookup: CDR1 SGHAT, CDR2 FQNNGV. The CDR3 spans 17 residues. Trimming left V 0 bases short and J 6 bases short, with 19 bases between. The CDR3 loop is CASSLEAIMGWGDTQYF. DNA for the CDR3: TGTGCCAGCAGCTTAGAGGCGATAATGGGATGGGGTGATACGCAGTATTTT.

CDR3 sequence reads: CASSFPTGNGYTF. The CDR3 nucleotides are TGTGCCAGCAGTTTCCCGACAGGGAATGGCTACACCTTC. The rearrangement uses TRBV28 and TRBJ1-2, with 7 bases lining up with TRBD1. CDR3 size: 13 residues. J lost 6 bases, V lost 3 bases, and 4 bases had no gene match. Germline V gives CDR1 MDHEN, CDR2 SYDVKM.

This clone showed up many times. This chain connects TRBV18 to TRBJ2-5; TRBD1 might be the D (5 bases). The germline V and J ends were trimmed by 3 bases and 5 bases, with 10 bases remaining between them. CDR3 length: 13 amino acids. Germline loops: CDR1 KGHSH, CDR2 LQKENI. The CDR3: CASSPTPGETQYF. The CDR3 DNA is TGTGCCAGCTCACCCACGCCAGGGGAGACCCAGTACTTC.

Ten or more counts support this clone. The CDR3, as DNA: TGTGCCAGCAGCTTAGCGATCGGGGTGAGCTCCTACAATGAGCAGTTCTTC. Amino acid sequence: CASSLAIGVSSYNEQFF. The chain couples TRBV7-2 to TRBJ2-1, with D perhaps TRBD2 (5 bases). Trimming stripped 0 bases from V and 0 bases from J, with 12 bases between. Germline CDR1 is SGHTA and CDR2 is FQGNSA. The CDR3 length is 17 residues.

In this sample, this clone turned up once. This rearrangement joins TRBV7-8 to TRBJ2-1; no clear D. The germline V gene encodes CDR1 SGHVS and CDR2 FQNEAQ. This CDR3 comprises 13 residues. V lost 3 bases to trimming and J lost 4 bases, with 7 bases between them. The CDR3 is CASSFTEYNEQFF. The CDR3 nucleotides read TGTGCCAGCAGCTTTACCGAATACAATGAGCAGTTCTTC.